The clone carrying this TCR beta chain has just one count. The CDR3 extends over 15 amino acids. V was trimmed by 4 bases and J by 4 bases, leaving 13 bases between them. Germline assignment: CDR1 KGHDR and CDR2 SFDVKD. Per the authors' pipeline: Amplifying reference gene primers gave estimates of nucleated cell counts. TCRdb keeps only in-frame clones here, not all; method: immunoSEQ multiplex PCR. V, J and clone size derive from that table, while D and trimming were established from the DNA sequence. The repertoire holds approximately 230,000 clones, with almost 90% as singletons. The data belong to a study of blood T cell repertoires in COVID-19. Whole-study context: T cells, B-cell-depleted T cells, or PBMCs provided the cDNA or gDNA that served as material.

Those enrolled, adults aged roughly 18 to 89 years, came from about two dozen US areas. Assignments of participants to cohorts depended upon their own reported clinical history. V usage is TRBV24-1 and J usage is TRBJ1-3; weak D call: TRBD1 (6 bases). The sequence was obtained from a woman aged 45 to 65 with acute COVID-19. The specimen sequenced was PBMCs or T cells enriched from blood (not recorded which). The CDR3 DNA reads TGTGCCACCAGTGAACCAACAGGGACCGGAAACACCATATATTTT. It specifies CATSEPTGTGNTIYF.